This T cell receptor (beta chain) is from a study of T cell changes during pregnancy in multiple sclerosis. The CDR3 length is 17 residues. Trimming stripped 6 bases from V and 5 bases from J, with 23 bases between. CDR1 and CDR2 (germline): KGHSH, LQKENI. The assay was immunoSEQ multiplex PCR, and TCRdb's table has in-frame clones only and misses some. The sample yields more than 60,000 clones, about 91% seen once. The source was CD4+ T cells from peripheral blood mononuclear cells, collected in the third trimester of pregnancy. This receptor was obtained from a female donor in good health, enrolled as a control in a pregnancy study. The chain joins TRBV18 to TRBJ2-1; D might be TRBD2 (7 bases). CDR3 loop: CASSPRRGSGDNNEQFF. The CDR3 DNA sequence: TGTGCCAGCTCCCCGAGGAGGGGAAGCGGGGACAACAATGAGCAGTTCTTC. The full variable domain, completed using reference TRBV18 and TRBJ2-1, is NAGVMQNPRHLVRRRGQEARLRCSPMKGHSHVYWYRQLPEEGLKFMVYLQKENIIDESGMPKERFSAEFPKEGPSILRIQQVVRGDSAAYFCASSPRRGSGDNNEQFFGPGTRLTVL.